The rows below give T cell receptor beta chains drawn from one sample of a study of T cell responses to AZD1222 COVID-19 vaccine. Repertoires were generated with immunoSEQ multiplex PCR, while TCRdb's copy carries only in-frame clones and drops some. The sample lists around 120,000 clones, just over 90% occurring once. Specimen: peripheral blood, collected on day 0 of AZD1222 vaccination. The source of these receptors is an adult in good health. Both conserved end residues are part of each CDR3. Each record gives: clone size, D gene, J gene, V gene, CDR3 protein, CDR3 DNA. A D gene is named only where the DNA matches it firmly. For some rows the clone size is stated as once, few or many, or as a class when expanded; others skip it.

clone size: NA; D gene: TRBD2; J gene: TRBJ2-7; V gene: TRBV4-3; CDR3 protein: CASSQDKGLADREQYF; CDR3 DNA: TGCGCCAGCAGCCAAGATAAGGGACTAGCGGACAGGGAGCAGTACTTC
clone size: NA; D gene: TRBD1; J gene: TRBJ2-7; V gene: TRBV2; CDR3 protein: CASSEDQTGVHEQYF; CDR3 DNA: TGTGCCAGCAGTGAAGACCAAACAGGGGTCCACGAGCAGTACTTC
clone size: NA; D gene: NA; J gene: TRBJ1-4; V gene: TRBV18; CDR3 protein: CASSPSGDEKLFF; CDR3 DNA: TGTGCCAGCTCACCATCAGGGGACGAAAAACTGTTTTTT
clone size: once; D gene: TRBD1; J gene: TRBJ2-7; V gene: TRBV10-2; CDR3 protein: CASREEGARGYEQYF; CDR3 DNA: TGCGCCAGCAGGGAAGAGGGGGCGAGGGGCTACGAGCAGTACTTC
clone size: NA; D gene: NA; J gene: TRBJ2-5; V gene: TRBV28; CDR3 protein: CASSSAGASFPQETQYF; CDR3 DNA: TGTGCCAGCAGTTCCGCCGGGGCCTCCTTTCCCCAAGAGACCCAGTACTTC
clone size: NA; D gene: NA; J gene: TRBJ2-6; V gene: TRBV19; CDR3 protein: CASGISGANVLTF; CDR3 DNA: TGTGCCAGCGGGATCTCTGGGGCCAACGTCCTGACTTTC
clone size: once; D gene: TRBD2; J gene: TRBJ2-3; V gene: TRBV7-2; CDR3 protein: CASRLGGTTDTQYF; CDR3 DNA: TGTGCCAGCAGACTGGGGGGGACCACAGATACGCAGTATTTT
clone size: NA; D gene: NA; J gene: TRBJ1-4; V gene: TRBV18; CDR3 protein: CASSPSGGDEKLFF; CDR3 DNA: TGTGCCAGCTCACCTTCCGGGGGTGATGAAAAACTGTTTTTT
clone size: NA; D gene: NA; J gene: TRBJ1-1; V gene: TRBV28; CDR3 protein: CASSLDLSGAFF; CDR3 DNA: TGTGCCAGCAGTTTAGATCTTTCGGGAGCTTTCTTT
clone size: NA; D gene: NA; J gene: TRBJ2-1; V gene: TRBV6-2/TRBV6-3; CDR3 protein: CASSPLEHNEQFF; CDR3 DNA: TGTGCCAGCAGCCCACTAGAACACAATGAGCAGTTCTTC
clone size: NA; D gene: TRBD2; J gene: TRBJ2-1; V gene: TRBV18; CDR3 protein: CASSLGTSGRALQFF; CDR3 DNA: TGTGCCAGCTCACTCGGGACTAGCGGGAGGGCCTTGCAGTTCTTC
clone size: NA; D gene: NA; J gene: TRBJ2-2; V gene: TRBV7-2; CDR3 protein: CASSLKSLAYANTGELFF; CDR3 DNA: TGTGCCAGCAGCTTAAAGTCACTAGCATACGCGAACACCGGGGAGCTGTTTTTT
clone size: NA; D gene: TRBD1; J gene: TRBJ1-1; V gene: TRBV6-5; CDR3 protein: CASSYDDRDTEAFF; CDR3 DNA: TGTGCCAGCAGTTACGACGACAGGGACACTGAAGCTTTCTTT
clone size: NA; D gene: NA; J gene: TRBJ2-1; V gene: TRBV30; CDR3 protein: CAWSQLYNEQFF; CDR3 DNA: TGTGCCTGGAGTCAACTCTACAATGAGCAGTTCTTC
clone size: few; D gene: TRBD1; J gene: TRBJ1-1; V gene: TRBV29-1; CDR3 protein: CSVPAGDRGEAFF; CDR3 DNA: TGCAGCGTTCCCGCGGGCGACAGGGGTGAAGCTTTCTTT
clone size: NA; D gene: NA; J gene: TRBJ2-7; V gene: TRBV28; CDR3 protein: CASGGPGGPAYEQYF; CDR3 DNA: TGTGCCAGCGGGGGGCCCGGAGGGCCCGCCTACGAGCAGTACTTC
clone size: NA; D gene: NA; J gene: TRBJ2-1; V gene: TRBV7-9; CDR3 protein: CASSHARAATYNEQFF; CDR3 DNA: TGTGCCAGCAGCCACGCCCGGGCGGCAACCTACAATGAGCAGTTCTTC
clone size: NA; D gene: NA; J gene: TRBJ2-2; V gene: TRBV2; CDR3 protein: CASSGGIPNTGELFF; CDR3 DNA: TGTGCCAGCAGTGGAGGGATTCCGAACACCGGGGAGCTGTTTTTT
clone size: NA; D gene: TRBD2; J gene: TRBJ2-7; V gene: TRBV2; CDR3 protein: CASSAASGRGEQYF; CDR3 DNA: TGTGCCAGCAGTGCGGCTAGCGGGAGAGGCGAGCAGTACTTC
clone size: NA; D gene: TRBD1; J gene: TRBJ1-1; V gene: TRBV5-4; CDR3 protein: CASSGDRNQNTEAFF; CDR3 DNA: TGTGCCAGCAGCGGGGACAGGAATCAGAACACTGAAGCTTTCTTT
clone size: NA; D gene: TRBD1; J gene: TRBJ2-7; V gene: TRBV5-1; CDR3 protein: CASSTGEPLYEQYF; CDR3 DNA: TGCGCCAGCAGCACAGGGGAGCCGCTCTACGAGCAGTACTTC
clone size: NA; D gene: TRBD1; J gene: TRBJ1-1; V gene: TRBV28; CDR3 protein: CASRTVTGVTEAFF; CDR3 DNA: TGTGCCAGCAGAACAGTGACAGGGGTGACTGAAGCTTTCTTT
clone size: few; D gene: TRBD1; J gene: TRBJ1-6; V gene: TRBV28; CDR3 protein: CASSADRTGSPLHF; CDR3 DNA: TGTGCCAGCAGCGCCGACAGGACAGGTTCACCCCTCCACTTT
clone size: NA; D gene: NA; J gene: TRBJ2-3; V gene: TRBV23-1; CDR3 protein: CASRQRGTDTQYF; CDR3 DNA: TGCGCCAGCAGACAAAGGGGAACAGATACGCAGTATTTT
clone size: NA; D gene: NA; J gene: TRBJ2-3; V gene: TRBV5-6; CDR3 protein: CASSLRAGLSTDTQYF; CDR3 DNA: TGTGCCAGCAGCTTGCGTGCAGGGCTGTCCACAGATACGCAGTATTTT
clone size: NA; D gene: NA; J gene: TRBJ2-1; V gene: TRBV7-9; CDR3 protein: CASSPGVGFDEQFF; CDR3 DNA: TGTGCCAGCAGCCCGGGGGTAGGTTTCGATGAGCAGTTCTTC
clone size: NA; D gene: NA; J gene: TRBJ2-5; V gene: TRBV3-1/TRBV3-2; CDR3 protein: CASSQGALWETQYF; CDR3 DNA: TGTGCCAGCAGCCAAGGGGCCCTTTGGGAGACCCAGTACTTC
clone size: few; D gene: NA; J gene: TRBJ1-6; V gene: TRBV2; CDR3 protein: CASSEDWQGGSPLHF; CDR3 DNA: TGTGCCAGCAGTGAAGATTGGCAGGGAGGTTCACCCCTCCACTTT
clone size: NA; D gene: NA; J gene: TRBJ2-2; V gene: TRBV7-2; CDR3 protein: CASSLRGNTGELFF; CDR3 DNA: TGTGCCAGCAGCTTACGCGGGAACACCGGGGAGCTGTTTTTT
clone size: NA; D gene: NA; J gene: TRBJ2-2; V gene: TRBV6-5; CDR3 protein: CASSYSTSGELFF; CDR3 DNA: TGTGCCAGCAGTTACTCGACGTCCGGGGAGCTGTTTTTT
clone size: NA; D gene: TRBD1; J gene: TRBJ2-1; V gene: TRBV28; CDR3 protein: CASTVTGAYNEQFF; CDR3 DNA: TGTGCCAGCACGGTGACAGGGGCATACAATGAGCAGTTCTTC
clone size: NA; D gene: NA; J gene: TRBJ1-1; V gene: TRBV5-1; CDR3 protein: CASSLAGYTEAFF; CDR3 DNA: TGCGCCAGCAGCTTGGCCGGATACACTGAAGCTTTCTTT
clone size: NA; D gene: TRBD2; J gene: TRBJ2-1; V gene: TRBV19; CDR3 protein: CASSLRSTSGIYNEQFF; CDR3 DNA: TGTGCCAGTAGTCTTCGCTCGACTAGCGGGATCTACAATGAGCAGTTCTTC
clone size: NA; D gene: NA; J gene: TRBJ2-2; V gene: TRBV25-1; CDR3 protein: CASKYQGTGELFF; CDR3 DNA: TGTGCCAGCAAGTACCAGGGGACCGGGGAGCTGTTTTTT
clone size: NA; D gene: TRBD1; J gene: TRBJ1-1; V gene: TRBV28; CDR3 protein: CASSLILRGRPEAFF; CDR3 DNA: TGTGCCAGCAGTTTGATCTTAAGGGGGCGCCCTGAAGCTTTCTTT
clone size: NA; D gene: TRBD1; J gene: TRBJ2-7; V gene: TRBV5-6; CDR3 protein: CASSGTGGTMNEQYF; CDR3 DNA: TGTGCCAGCAGCGGAACAGGGGGTACTATGAACGAGCAGTACTTC
clone size: NA; D gene: TRBD2; J gene: TRBJ2-5; V gene: TRBV18; CDR3 protein: CASSPQSGGIQETQYF; CDR3 DNA: TGTGCCAGCTCACCACAATCGGGGGGTATTCAAGAGACCCAGTACTTC
clone size: NA; D gene: TRBD2; J gene: TRBJ2-6; V gene: TRBV7-3; CDR3 protein: CASSLTSGTSSGANVLTF; CDR3 DNA: TGTGCCAGCAGCCTTACTAGCGGGACCAGCTCTGGGGCCAACGTCCTGACTTTC
clone size: NA; D gene: TRBD2; J gene: TRBJ2-1; V gene: TRBV28; CDR3 protein: CASSPSPGTSGRADEQFF; CDR3 DNA: TGTGCCAGCAGCCCTAGTCCCGGGACTAGCGGGAGGGCCGACGAGCAGTTCTTC
clone size: NA; D gene: TRBD2; J gene: TRBJ2-3; V gene: TRBV5-5; CDR3 protein: CASSLRVGGPADTQYF; CDR3 DNA: TGTGCCAGCAGCTTGAGGGTGGGAGGGCCTGCAGATACGCAGTATTTT
clone size: NA; D gene: NA; J gene: TRBJ1-6; V gene: TRBV28; CDR3 protein: CASSPLGGSSSPLHF; CDR3 DNA: TGTGCCAGCAGTCCCCTCGGGGGGTCTAGTTCACCCCTCCACTTT
clone size: NA; D gene: TRBD2; J gene: TRBJ2-1; V gene: TRBV6-5; CDR3 protein: CASSTGTSSYNEQFF; CDR3 DNA: TGTGCCAGCAGTACCGGGACTAGCTCCTACAATGAGCAGTTCTTC
clone size: NA; D gene: NA; J gene: TRBJ2-5; V gene: TRBV12-5; CDR3 protein: CASSIEGQTQYF; CDR3 DNA: TGTGCTAGTTCGATCGAGGGACAGACCCAGTACTTC
clone size: NA; D gene: TRBD2; J gene: TRBJ2-7; V gene: TRBV28; CDR3 protein: CASSPASGRAYEQYF; CDR3 DNA: TGTGCCAGCAGTCCCGCTAGCGGGAGGGCTTACGAGCAGTACTTC
clone size: NA; D gene: TRBD2; J gene: TRBJ2-3; V gene: TRBV5-1; CDR3 protein: CASSSGGRVPDTQYF; CDR3 DNA: TGCGCCAGCAGCTCCGGCGGGAGGGTGCCAGATACGCAGTATTTT
clone size: NA; D gene: NA; J gene: TRBJ1-6; V gene: TRBV11-2; CDR3 protein: CASGHNGSPLHF; CDR3 DNA: TGTGCCAGCGGACACAACGGATCACCCCTCCACTTT
clone size: NA; D gene: TRBD1; J gene: TRBJ2-7; V gene: TRBV4-3; CDR3 protein: CASSQGQGHYEQYF; CDR3 DNA: TGCGCCAGCAGCCAAGGACAGGGACACTACGAGCAGTACTTC
clone size: NA; D gene: TRBD2; J gene: TRBJ2-2; V gene: TRBV11-2; CDR3 protein: CASSLGTSGGELFF; CDR3 DNA: TGTGCCAGCAGCTTAGGGACTAGCGGCGGGGAGCTGTTTTTT
clone size: few; D gene: NA; J gene: TRBJ1-3; V gene: TRBV11-2; CDR3 protein: CASSFGPKGENTIYF; CDR3 DNA: TGTGCCAGCAGCTTTGGGCCCAAGGGCGAAAACACCATATATTTT
clone size: NA; D gene: NA; J gene: TRBJ1-6; V gene: TRBV28; CDR3 protein: CASSYRARGSPLHF; CDR3 DNA: TGTGCCAGCAGTTACAGGGCCCGGGGATCACCCCTCCACTTT
clone size: NA; D gene: TRBD1; J gene: TRBJ1-1; V gene: TRBV5-1; CDR3 protein: CASSPGTGAVNTEAFF; CDR3 DNA: TGCGCCAGCAGCCCGGGGACAGGGGCCGTGAACACTGAAGCTTTCTTT
clone size: NA; D gene: NA; J gene: TRBJ1-5; V gene: TRBV28; CDR3 protein: CASRTRERNQPQHF; CDR3 DNA: TGTGCCAGCAGGACCAGGGAACGAAATCAGCCCCAGCATTTT
clone size: NA; D gene: TRBD2; J gene: TRBJ2-2; V gene: TRBV19; CDR3 protein: CASNVGGSDTGELFF; CDR3 DNA: TGTGCCAGTAATGTCGGCGGGAGTGACACCGGGGAGCTGTTTTTT
clone size: NA; D gene: TRBD1; J gene: TRBJ1-2; V gene: TRBV18; CDR3 protein: CASSPDRDLYGYTF; CDR3 DNA: TGTGCCAGCTCCCCGGACAGGGACCTCTATGGCTACACCTTC
clone size: NA; D gene: NA; J gene: TRBJ1-2; V gene: TRBV7-2; CDR3 protein: CASSSGANYGYTF; CDR3 DNA: TGTGCCAGCAGCTCAGGGGCTAACTATGGCTACACCTTC